The 25 T cell receptor beta chains listed next were all sequenced from one sample in a study of cytomegalovirus exposure and HLA in healthy donors. Vbeta (60) and Jbeta (13) primers were used in the PCR. Sequenced by immunoSEQ multiplex PCR; TCRdb stores in-frame clones only, minus some. Of about 160,000 clones listed, 78% are singletons. Sample: PBMCs. Receptors were obtained from a male donor in good health and CMV-seronegative.

This clone was recorded only once. The chain couples TRBV4-3 to TRBJ2-5; TRBD1 matches 9 bases. The V and J ends lost 3 bases and 4 bases, in that order; junction bases with no gene match: 6. The CDR3 loop spans 15 amino acids. Germline-derived CDR1 and CDR2 are LGHNA and YSLEER. CDR3 sequence (DNA): TGCGCCAGCAGCCAGGGGACAGGGAGGTTAGAGACCCAGTACTTC. As protein: CASSQGTGRLETQYF.

The V gene is TRBV2, the J gene TRBJ1-5; no clear D. CDR3 size: 14 residues. Germline CDR1 SNHLY, CDR2 FYNNEI. The V gene lost 2 bases and the J gene lost 4 bases, with 9 bases spanning the gap. The CDR3 DNA reads TGTGCCAGCAGTGAACAGACTGGGAATCAGCCCCAGCATTTT. This codes for CASSEQTGNQPQHF.

This chain connects TRBV9 to TRBJ1-2; 7 nucleotides line up with TRBD1. This CDR3 region has 15 residues. V was clipped by 4 bases and J by 4 bases; unmatched bases: 10. Per the germline V gene, CDR1 is SGDLS and CDR2 is YYNGEE. The CDR3 coding sequence is TGTGCCAGCAGCACCTCACAGGGGCGCTCCTATGGCTACACCTTC. Its protein product is CASSTSQGRSYGYTF.

This clone is a singleton in its sample. The gene calls are TRBV9 and TRBJ2-3, with 7 positions matching TRBD1. The V gene end was trimmed by 4 bases and the J gene end by 1 base; junction bases not matched to a gene: 6. The CDR3 is made up of 15 amino acids. CDR1 SGDLS and CDR2 YYNGEE come from the germline V gene. This CDR3 is CASSYGDSGTDTQYF. The CDR3 region has the DNA TGTGCCAGCAGCTATGGGGACAGCGGCACAGATACGCAGTATTTT.

Details on this clone: Its ends do not fully match the called genes, so a read error is possible. This rearrangement joins TRBV7-9 to TRBJ1-5, with 7 positions matching TRBD1. CDR1 is SEHNR, CDR2 FQNEAQ, per germline (reference sequence). This CDR3 region has 17 residues. The CDR3 region has the DNA TGTTCCAGCAGCTTAGCGGGGTTTCAGGGGGTCAATCAGCCCCAGCATTTT. Translation gives CSSSLAGFQGVNQPQHF.

This clone was picked up a small number of times. This chain joins TRBV30 and TRBJ2-1, with 11 bases identical to TRBD2. The V and J ends lost 7 bases and 1 base, in that order; junction bases with no gene match: 6. This CDR3 is 15 amino acids long. Germline CDR1 is GTSNPN and CDR2 is SVGIG (reference sequence). In DNA, the CDR3 is TGTGCCTTCCGCTTAGCGGGAGGGTCCTACAATGAGCAGTTCTTC. This translates into CAFRLAGGSYNEQFF.

V and J are TRBV30 and TRBJ2-3; D remains ambiguous. Germline-derived CDR1 and CDR2 are GTSNPN and SVGIG (reference sequence). The CDR3 loop spans 13 amino acids. With 4 bases removed from V and 6 bases from J, the gap between germline ends came to 14 bases. CDR3 bases: TGTGCCTGGACCCTGAGAATCTCCGATACGCAGTATTTT. Its translation: CAWTLRISDTQYF. The full variable domain, in which reference TRBV30 and TRBJ2-3 provide the parts outside the CDR3, is SQTIHQWPATLVQPVGSPLSLECTVEGTSNPNLYWYRQAAGRGLQLLFYSVGIGQISSEVPQNLSASRPQDRQFILSSKKLLLSDSGFYLCAWTLRISDTQYFGPGTRLTVL.

The CDR3 spells CATSRDVGQPQHF. As DNA, the CDR3 is TGTGCCACCAGCAGAGATGTCGGTCAGCCCCAGCATTTT. The V gene is TRBV15, the J gene TRBJ1-5; D not resolved. The CDR3 spans 13 residues. V was shortened by 0 bases and J by 6 bases, with 6 bases between the two germline ends. Germline assignment: CDR1 LNHNV and CDR2 YYDKDF (reference sequence).

The CDR3, as DNA: TGTGCATCGACGATAGCGGGGGGGTACAGCCACCAAGATACGCAGTATTTT. It is translated as CASTIAGGYSHQDTQYF. The rearrangement uses TRBV21-1 and TRBJ2-3; no DNA check was done on the table's D call, TRBD2. TRBV21-1 constitutes a pseudogene. This CDR3 is built from 17 residues.

This clone was observed a handful of times. V gene TRBV6-5 combines with J gene TRBJ2-7, with TRBD1 as a possible D gene (6 bases). CDR1 is MNHEY, CDR2 SVGAGI, per germline. Trimming removed 6 bases at V and 4 bases at J, with 16 bases between. The CDR3 runs to 14 residues. The CDR3 here is CASRRDTRLYEQYF. As DNA, the CDR3 is TGTGCCAGCAGGAGGGACACCCGCCTTTACGAGCAGTACTTC.

The chain couples TRBV6-5 to TRBJ2-1, with TRBD1 as a possible D gene (6 bases). The CDR3 runs to 12 residues. Germline V lookup: CDR1 MNHEY, CDR2 SVGAGI. V was clipped by 2 bases and J by 10 bases, with 9 bases between them. CDR3 in DNA: TGTGCCAGCAGTTACCAGCAGGGGGAGCAGTTCTTC. It yields the protein CASSYQQGEQFF.

The chain combines TRBV6-5 with TRBJ2-5; 10 bases are shared with TRBD1. Gene TRBJ2-7 matches the end of the DNA better, so the J call may be wrong. CDR1 and CDR2 from the germline V gene are MNHEY and SVGAGI. The CDR3 consists of 15 residues. The DNA of the CDR3 is TGTGCCAGCAGGTCCGGGACAGGGGCAACCCACGAGCAGTACTTC. Translating gives CASRSGTGATHEQYF.

The chain couples TRBV30 to TRBJ2-6; no reliable D call. This CDR3 has 12 residues. CDR1 is GTSNPN and CDR2 is SVGIG in the germline V gene (reference sequence). V shed 6 bases and J shed 6 bases, with 9 bases lying between them. In nucleotides, the CDR3 is TGTGCCTGCCCGGTTACGGCCAACGTCCTGACTTTC. Protein product: CACPVTANVLTF.

The chain couples TRBV7-6 to TRBJ2-7; TRBD1 matches 11 bases. With V trimmed by 2 bases and J by 5 bases, 2 bases remained unmatched. The germline gives CDR1 SGHVS, CDR2 FNYEAQ. This CDR3 is 14 amino acids long. The CDR3 sequence: CASSLWGQGDEQYF. In DNA form, the CDR3 reads TGTGCCAGCAGCTTATGGGGACAGGGGGACGAGCAGTACTTC. The complete variable domain, with remaining parts taken from reference TRBV7-6 and TRBJ2-7, reads GAGVSQSPRYKVTKRGQDVALRCDPISGHVSLYWYRQALGQGPEFLTYFNYEAQQDKSGLPNDRFSAERPEGSISTLTIQRTEQRDSAMYRCASSLWGQGDEQYFGPGTRLTVT.

The chain is built from TRBV2 and TRBJ2-3; 7 bases agree with TRBD2. CDR3 size: 14 residues. The V and J ends lost 4 bases and 2 bases, in that order; junction bases with no gene match: 3. The germline CDR1 and CDR2 sequences are SNHLY and FYNNEI. The CDR3 DNA sequence: TGTGCCAGCAGTGCCCTAGCGGTCACAGATACGCAGTATTTT. It translates to CASSALAVTDTQYF.

This clone was found once. The chain has TRBV4-2 and TRBJ2-5; D is possibly TRBD1 (6 bases). The assigned J gene may be wrong: the sequence end matches TRBJ2-7 better. This CDR3 contains 13 residues. CDR1 and CDR2 from the germline V gene are LGHNA and YNFKEQ. The CDR3, as DNA: TGTGCCAGCAGCCGGGACCAGGGGAACGAGCAGTACTTC. It translates to CASSRDQGNEQYF.

This clone was detected only once. The rearrangement joins TRBV7-6 to TRBJ2-7; TRBD2 aligns across 11 bases. This CDR3 has 15 residues. The germline gives CDR1 SGHVS, CDR2 FNYEAQ. Trimming at V came to 5 bases and at J to 2 bases, leaving 5 bases not matched to a gene. DNA of the CDR3: TGTGCCAGCAGCCCAAGTAGCGGGAGGGCCTACGAGCAGTACTTC. Residues: CASSPSSGRAYEQYF.

The V gene is TRBV6-6, the J gene TRBJ2-7, with TRBD1 as a possible D gene (5 bases). V shed 2 bases and J shed 3 bases, with 14 bases lying between them. The germline V gene encodes CDR1 MNHNY and CDR2 SVGAGI (reference sequence). There are 15 residues in the CDR3. DNA of the CDR3: TGTGCCAGCAGTTACAAGGGGCTAGATAACTACGAGCAGTACTTC. This sequence encodes CASSYKGLDNYEQYF.

The J gene is TRBJ2-1, the V gene TRBV6-1, with 12 positions matching TRBD1. The CDR3 consists of 15 residues. Germline V gene sequence: CDR1 MNHNS, CDR2 SASEGT. The J segment lost 8 bases and the V segment lost 3 bases, leaving 5 bases of the junction unmatched. For the CDR3, the DNA is TGTGCCAGCAGTGATAGTGGGACAGGGGGCTATGAGCAGTTCTTC. Encoded protein: CASSDSGTGGYEQFF.

The chain has TRBV30 and TRBJ2-1, with a weak D call TRBD1 (6 bases). Germline assignment: CDR1 GTSNPN and CDR2 SVGIG (reference sequence). Trimming removed 4 bases at V and 5 bases at J, with 15 bases between. The CDR3 is 14 amino acids. In DNA, the CDR3 is TGTGCCTGGATAGGGGGACCCACAGACAATGAGCAGTTCTTC. This gives the protein CAWIGGPTDNEQFF.

The V call is TRBV11-3, the J call TRBJ2-1; no definite D call. Germline V gene sequence: CDR1 SGHNT, CDR2 YENEEA. The CDR3 is 14 amino acids. The germline V and J ends were trimmed by 2 bases and 3 bases, with 8 bases remaining between them. CDR3 sequence: CASSLRPGYNEQFF. In DNA, the CDR3 is TGTGCCAGCAGCTTACGACCGGGCTACAATGAGCAGTTCTTC.

The chain combines TRBV5-4 with TRBJ1-6, with D uncertain. The CDR3 totals 13 residues. Trimming took off 1 base at V and 7 bases at J, with 6 bases between the two ends. Germline loops: CDR1 SGHNT, CDR2 YYREEE (reference sequence). The CDR3 coding sequence is TGTGCCAGCAGCTTGAGCGGGAATTCACCCCTCCACTTT. It codes for CASSLSGNSPLHF.

V and J are TRBV4-2 and TRBJ2-7; 7 bases are a match to TRBD2. This CDR3 contains 15 residues. V lost 4 bases to trimming and J lost 7 bases; unmatched junction nucleotides: 13. Germline CDR1 is LGHNA and CDR2 is YNFKEQ. The chain's CDR3 is CASSRRGGGAREQYF. In DNA, the CDR3 is TGTGCCAGCAGCCGTCGCGGCGGGGGTGCCCGAGAGCAGTACTTC.

This clone was detected only a few times. The chain has TRBV7-3 and TRBJ2-7; 11 nucleotides match TRBD2. Losses at the gene ends were 4 bases for V and 7 bases for J; bases not matched to a gene: 6. This CDR3 comprises 14 residues. Per the germline V gene, CDR1 is SGHTA and CDR2 is FQGTGA. This CDR3 reads CASSSLRLAGEQYF. CDR3 nucleotide sequence: TGTGCCAGCAGCTCCCTCCGACTAGCGGGGGAGCAGTACTTC.

The chain combines TRBV30 with TRBJ2-7, with 10 positions matching TRBD2. CDR3 length: 13 residues. V was pared by 5 bases and J by 3 bases, with 4 bases of the junction left unmatched. Germline CDR1 is GTSNPN and CDR2 is SVGIG (reference sequence). CDR3 coding DNA: TGTGCCTGGGAGCGGGAGGGCCGCTACGAGCAGTACTTC. Translation: CAWEREGRYEQYF.